The present entry profiles one T cell receptor beta chain with its context. Authors' methods: Reference gene primer amplification in the assay estimated nucleated cell counts. TCRdb's table, derived via immunoSEQ multiplex PCR, lists solely in-frame clones and lacks some. The D gene and trimming were derived from the DNA, and the V and J assignments and clone size from that table. Counted here are 200,000 to 250,000 clones, more than 70% occurring once; the ten biggest clones make up around 2.1%. The age range of participants was about 18 to 90 years, with residence in 20 to 25 US areas. Donors were grouped by their self-reported clinical history. Cohort 3 recovered donors had two negative PCRs, clearance, or symptom resolution. CDR1 and CDR2 from the germline V gene are SGHRS and YFSETQ. The CDR3 is made up of 14 amino acids. V lost 4 bases to trimming and J lost 11 bases, with 21 bases between them.

This sample is part of a study of blood T cell repertoires in COVID-19. This sequence originates from a woman aged 50 to 60 who had recovered from COVID-19. V gene TRBV5-1 combines with J gene TRBJ1-1, with D possibly matching TRBD1 (6 bases). The sample comprised PBMCs or T cells enriched from blood (not recorded which). This CDR3 is CASSEGWDTQSAFF. The CDR3 region has the DNA TGCGCCAGCAGCGAGGGTTGGGACACCCAGTCGGCTTTCTTT. The entire variable domain, with the rest obtained from reference TRBV5-1 and TRBJ1-1, is as follows: KAGVTQTPRYLIKTRGQQVTLSCSPISGHRSVSWYQQTPGQGLQFLFEYFSETQRNKGNFPGRFSGRQFSNSRSEMNVSTLELGDSALYLCASSEGWDTQSAFFGQGTRLTVV.